This TCR beta chain was profiled in a study of T cell responses to AZD1222 COVID-19 vaccine. Study results and caveats: The donor group comprised mostly white British people and more females; the analysis possibly underestimated clonal diversity. Epitopes outside B.1.351 and B.1.1.7 mutated regions reportedly drew nearly half of spike TCRs. The study identified only six AZD1222 recipients as seropositive at baseline.

Comments on this clone: The antigen remains undetermined.

Trimming removed 3 bases at V and 7 bases at J, with 15 bases between. The CDR3 runs to 14 residues. Germline V gene lookup returns CDR1 LNHDA and CDR2 SQIVND (reference sequence). Profiling relied on immunoSEQ multiplex PCR, and the TCRdb table lists in-frame clones only, not all of them. The sample lists about 100,000 clones; about 87% were seen once. The clonotype was recovered from an adult in good health. The source was peripheral blood, collected on day 0 of AZD1222 vaccination. This chain uses TRBV19 with TRBJ2-5; tentatively, D is TRBD2 (5 bases). The CDR3 spells CASSMGASKGTQYF. The CDR3 bases are TGTGCCAGTAGTATGGGAGCTAGTAAAGGGACCCAGTACTTC.